This is a list of T cell receptor beta chains from one sample in a study of cytomegalovirus exposure and HLA in healthy donors. Profiling relied on immunoSEQ multiplex PCR, and the TCRdb table lists in-frame clones only, not all of them. The data hold 100,000 or so clones, with over 60% observed a single time. The sample was PBMCs. These receptors were obtained from a female donor in good health and CMV-seronegative. Both conserved end residues are part of each CDR3.

CDR3: CASSGVAGGRYADTQYF
V: TRBV10-2
J: TRBJ2-3
length: 17

CDR3: CASSKLRGSYEQYF
V: TRBV19
J: TRBJ2-7
length: 14

CDR3: CASLGQTYEQYF
V: TRBV7-6
J: TRBJ2-7
length: 12

CDR3: CASSPHVGTGGNTIYF
V: TRBV9
J: TRBJ1-3
length: 16

CDR3: CASMTAPTLNTEAFF
V: TRBV6-1
J: TRBJ1-1
length: 15

CDR3: CASRTNTGGGGYTF
V: TRBV6-5
J: TRBJ1-2
length: 14

CDR3: CASSFSGTSGGVAKNIQYF
V: TRBV27
J: TRBJ2-4
length: 19

CDR3: CASSSIQGGHSNQPQHF
V: TRBV19
J: TRBJ1-5
length: 17

CDR3: CASSQLWDSEQYF
V: TRBV14
J: TRBJ2-7
length: 13

CDR3: CASSPRDRATYEQYF
V: TRBV18
J: TRBJ2-7
length: 15

CDR3: CASSLGDRGNQPQHF
V: TRBV7-9
J: TRBJ1-5
length: 15

CDR3: CASSIDSSQGTQYF
V: TRBV19
J: TRBJ2-5
length: 14

CDR3: CASGLISNYGYTF
V: TRBV13
J: TRBJ1-2
length: 13

CDR3: CASSLVSSQGGAFF
V: TRBV7-9
J: TRBJ1-1
length: 14

CDR3: CASSIKNRAFEAFF
V: TRBV19
J: TRBJ1-1
length: 14

CDR3: CASSQDPGSYGYTF
V: TRBV7-9
J: TRBJ1-2
length: 14

CDR3: CASSAGTGGYRTNEKLFF
V: TRBV2
J: TRBJ1-4
length: 18

CDR3: CSVLRQGETQYF
V: TRBV29-1
J: TRBJ2-5
length: 12

CDR3: CAISISGGTRDTQYF
V: TRBV10-3
J: TRBJ2-3
length: 15

CDR3: CASSEQGIYNEQFF
V: TRBV5-1
J: TRBJ2-1
length: 14

CDR3: CASSLQGAPGQPQHF
V: TRBV27
J: TRBJ1-5
length: 15

CDR3: CASTPGQGNYGYTF
V: TRBV7-2
J: TRBJ1-2
length: 14